The entry below describes one TCR beta chain. Antigen: not known. For every subset, genomic DNA was evenly distributed across several immunoSEQ plates. It was roughly 210 ng DNA, about 30,000 T cell genomes, that sorted-subset replicate PCRs used. Sequencing used immunoSEQ multiplex PCR; TCRdb keeps in-frame clones, though not all of them. The table includes 150,000 to 200,000 clones, 60% to 75% detected once. Memory CD4+ cells were the fraction left after CD45RA+ naive selection. This specimen belongs to a study of shared clonotypes between healthy human individuals. Study outcomes and limitations: Relative to memory subsets, naive subsets generally showed larger estimated richness.

The CDR3 runs to 14 residues. Looked up from germline, CDR1 is ENHRY and CDR2 is SYGVKD. V trimming: 8 bases; J trimming: 3 bases; junction bases outside the gene matches: 0. The rearrangement uses TRBV10-3 and TRBJ2-3, with 15 bases fitting TRBD2. The sequenced sample was memory CD4+ T cells sorted from blood. The subset denotes: CD45RA-negative fraction. This receptor was taken from a man younger than 40 in good health. CDR3 residues: CAIGTSGRTDTQYF. CDR3 coding DNA: TGTGCCATCGGGACTAGCGGGAGGACAGATACGCAGTATTTT.